This TCR beta chain is drawn from a study of response to subunit inactivated influenza vaccine. Whole-study results and caveats: The authors proposed limited new T cell recruitment per seasonal influenza vaccination.

Trimming cost V 8 bases and J 2 bases, with 10 bases left between them. The length of the CDR3 is 12 residues. The germline V gene has CDR1 ENHRY and CDR2 SYGVKD. Via MiXCR, TCRdb re-called the RT-PCR reads, giving one row per CDR3 protein. The sample has over 450,000 distinct CDR3 sequences; 10% to 15% are singletons. As for this clonotype: Its antigen is currently unknown.

This clonotype was sampled from a man between 50 and 59 years old who received an inactivated influenza vaccine. The V call is TRBV10-3, the J call TRBJ2-7; D is ambiguous. Sequenced here: PBMCs from blood, sampled roughly 47 days after vaccination. DNA of the CDR3: TGTGCCATCGGAGAGCACACCTACGAGCAGTACTTC. Encoded protein: CAIGEHTYEQYF.